The rows below give T cell receptor beta chains drawn from one sample of a study of regulatory T cells in long-lasting Graves disease. A single record per CDR3 protein comes from TCRdb applying MiXCR to the multiplex PCR reads. The sample holds 700,000 or so distinct CDR3 sequences; roughly 30% are singletons and the top ten take about 42%. The sample was peripheral blood mononuclear cells (PBMCs), taken when the disease was refractory, from a patient treated with antithyroid drugs. These receptors all stem from a female donor with Graves disease. Each CDR3 is given with its conserved first and last residue. D genes are given only for firm matches. Clone size appears in some rows only: once, few, many, or a class for an expanded clone.

V	size	D	J	CDR3	DNA
TRBV29-1	.	TRBD1	TRBJ1-1	CSVEERTGKTEAFF	TGCAGCGTTGAAGAGAGGACAGGGAAAACTGAAGCTTTCTTT
TRBV5-4	few	.	TRBJ1-5	CASSLGGWSNQPQHF	TGTGCCAGCAGCTTGGGGGGTTGGAGCAATCAGCCCCAGCATTTT
TRBV2	many	.	TRBJ1-4	CASSSDRSEGGLFF	TGTGCCAGCAGTTCTGACAGGTCGGAAGGAGGGCTGTTTTTT
TRBV6-5	few	.	TRBJ1-2	CASSYRTDYGYTF	TGTGCCAGCAGTTACCGAACGGACTATGGCTACACCTTC
TRBV2	few	TRBD2	TRBJ2-5	CASRAGLEKETQYF	TGTGCCAGCAGAGCGGGACTAGAGAAAGAGACCCAGTACTTC
TRBV14	.	.	TRBJ1-2	CASSQVSGLGYTF	TGTGCCAGCAGCCAAGTTTCCGGGCTTGGCTACACCTTC
TRBV10-3	.	TRBD1	TRBJ1-4	CAIRGTGENEKLFF	TGTGCCATCAGGGGGACAGGGGAAAATGAAAAACTGTTTTTT
TRBV7-9	.	.	TRBJ2-3	CASSFNGQYTDTQYF	TGTGCCAGCAGCTTCAATGGACAGTACACAGATACGCAGTATTTT
TRBV29-1	.	.	TRBJ2-7	CSVEIDIYEQYF	TGCAGCGTTGAGATAGACATCTACGAGCAGTACTTC
TRBV12-5	many	.	TRBJ1-3	CASGDGNTIYF	TGTGCTAGTGGAGACGGAAACACCATATATTTT
TRBV12-3/TRBV12-4	.	.	TRBJ1-6	CASLARVNSPLHF	TGTGCCAGCCTCGCTCGGGTGAATTCACCCCTCCACTTT
TRBV18	.	TRBD1	TRBJ1-5	CASSPRKGAEPQHF	TGTGCCAGCTCACCACGTAAGGGGGCAGAGCCCCAGCATTTT
TRBV29-1	.	.	TRBJ2-7	CSVEFRGRGYEQYF	TGCAGCGTTGAATTCCGCGGCAGGGGCTACGAGCAGTACTTC
TRBV12-3/TRBV12-4	.	.	TRBJ1-5	CASSPMRAGNQPQHF	TGTGCCAGCAGCCCCATGCGGGCCGGAAATCAGCCCCAGCATTTT
TRBV5-1	.	TRBD2	TRBJ2-7	CASSLSLAGVGGQYF	TGCGCCAGCAGCTTGTCCTTAGCGGGAGTAGGGGGGCAGTACTTC
TRBV20-1	.	TRBD2	TRBJ2-7	CSARDIAGSPYEQYF	TGCAGTGCTAGAGACATAGCGGGAAGCCCGTACGAGCAGTACTTC
TRBV20-1	many	.	TRBJ1-4	CSARKGESTNEKLFF	TGCAGTGCTAGAAAGGGGGAGTCAACTAATGAAAAACTGTTTTTT
TRBV6-1	few	TRBD1	TRBJ2-2	CASNGRGLTGELFF	TGTGCCAGCAATGGCAGGGGGCTAACCGGGGAGCTGTTTTTT
TRBV10-3	few	TRBD1	TRBJ2-5	CASKRDRQETQYF	TGTGCCTCTAAACGGGACAGACAAGAGACCCAGTACTTC
TRBV3-1	few	TRBD1	TRBJ2-5	CASSSGQASTSETQYF	TGTGCCAGCAGCTCAGGACAGGCCTCAACTTCAGAGACCCAGTACTTC
TRBV6-1	.	.	TRBJ2-7	CASTKEGQLLSYEQYF	TGTGCCAGCACCAAAGAGGGACAACTCCTGTCCTACGAGCAGTACTTC
TRBV10-3	.	TRBD2	TRBJ2-3	CAISEPTSGMRDTQYF	TGTGCCATCAGTGAGCCGACTAGCGGGATGCGTGATACGCAGTATTTT
TRBV18	many	.	TRBJ1-2	CASSPRGTYGYTF	TGTGCCAGCTCACCCCGTGGAACCTATGGCTACACCTTC
TRBV28	few	.	TRBJ1-4	CASSSPGGTTNEKLFF	TGTGCCAGCAGTTCACCCGGGGGCACAACTAATGAAAAACTGTTTTTT
TRBV24-1	.	.	TRBJ2-7	CATSVPRITYEQYF	TGTGCCACCAGTGTCCCCAGGATCACCTACGAGCAGTACTTC
TRBV9	.	TRBD1	TRBJ1-1	CASSAIGTAVEAFF	TGTGCCAGCAGCGCGATCGGGACAGCAGTCGAAGCTTTCTTT
TRBV13	.	.	TRBJ1-3	CASSLGAYSTMGNTIYF	TGTGCCAGCAGCTTAGGAGCATATTCCACCATGGGAAACACCATATATTTT